The present entry profiles one TCR beta chain with its context. The CDR3 spans 14 residues. Germline CDR1 and CDR2: SGHVS and FQNEAQ. Trimming took off 1 base at V and 2 bases at J, with 9 bases between the two ends. This specimen comes from a study of cytomegalovirus exposure and HLA in healthy donors. The PCR was carried out with 60 Vbeta primers and 13 Jbeta primers. The assay was immunoSEQ multiplex PCR, and TCRdb's table has in-frame clones only and misses some. The repertoire holds 150,000 to 200,000 clones, with roughly 78% as singletons. The sequenced sample consisted of PBMCs. This chain joins TRBV7-8 and TRBJ2-7; TRBD1 is a possible D gene (6 bases). The receptor's source is a man in his forties in good health and CMV-seropositive. CDR3 nucleotide sequence: TGTGCCAGCAGCTTAGTTACAGGGACCTACGAGCAGTACTTC. Its translation: CASSLVTGTYEQYF.